This TCR beta chain stems from a study of regulatory T cells in long-lasting Graves disease. Study results and caveats: Reduced TCR diversity was observed in persistent Graves' patients versus newly diagnosed patients. There were preferences for TRBV28, TRBJ1-2 and TRBJ2-5 in persistent disease. Fewer public clonotypes were shared by new patients (around 970) than by persistent patients (2,741).

This clonotype has only a few counts. What it binds is unknown. Described time point: persistent/refractory GD, antithyroid drugs over 5 years with positive TRAb. The TCR library was made from RNA extracted from PBMCs. Researchers made TCR beta libraries by using iRepertoire HTBI primers and running Arm-PCR on CDR3 regions. One entry per CDR3 protein, called by TCRdb with MiXCR from the multiplex PCR reads. The sample includes fewer than 450,000 distinct CDR3 sequences, about 20% of them seen just once. V lost 4 bases and J 8 bases, leaving 12 bases between the germline ends. The germline gives CDR1 SGDLS, CDR2 YYNGEE. The CDR3 covers 13 residues.

The sequencing here drew on peripheral blood mononuclear cells (PBMCs), taken when the disease was refractory, from a patient treated with antithyroid drugs. The rearrangement uses TRBV9 and TRBJ2-2; no clear D. The TCR comes from a female donor with Graves disease. The CDR3 sequence: CASSILGIGELFF. The CDR3 DNA reads as TGTGCCAGCAGCATACTCGGTATTGGGGAGCTGTTTTTT.